The T cell receptor beta chain described here comes from a study of blood T cell repertoires in COVID-19. Background on the study: Nucleic acid was either cDNA or gDNA, and it came from T cells, B-cell-depleted T cells, or PBMCs.

Sequencing was performed with immunoSEQ multiplex PCR; in TCRdb, only in-frame clones are kept and a portion is missing. Of some 270,000 clones listed, roughly 91% are singletons. Cohort assignment relied on participant-reported clinical history. V dropped 3 bases and J dropped 4 bases, with 6 bases sitting between them. Germline lookup yields CDR1 SEHNR and CDR2 FQNEAQ (reference sequence). The CDR3 is 12 amino acids. The sample was PBMCs or T cells enriched from blood (not recorded which). This chain uses TRBV7-9 with TRBJ1-2; no clear D. The source of this sequence is a woman aged 55-69 years who had recovered from COVID-19. DNA for the CDR3: TGTGCCAGCAGCTTTACCGGCTATGGCTACACCTTC. This codes for CASSFTGYGYTF.